This entry describes one T cell receptor (beta chain). Germline values: CDR1 MNHEY, CDR2 SVGAGI. Trimming shortened V by 6 bases and J by 4 bases, and 13 bases separated the two germline ends. The CDR3 covers 14 residues. Study processing details: Cell counts per sample came from amplifying reference gene primers. Assay used: immunoSEQ multiplex PCR; TCRdb lists only in-frame clones, some missing. The V and J calls and the clone size are those of that table, but D and trimming were determined from the DNA. This sample has under 250,000 clones, with about 80% found just once. This record belongs to a study of blood T cell repertoires in COVID-19.

This clonotype originated in a woman in her thirties or forties who had been exposed to COVID-19. The J gene is TRBJ1-5, the V gene TRBV6-5; possibly TRBD1 for D (5 bases). Sequencing was performed on PBMCs or T cells enriched from blood (not recorded which). The CDR3 here is CASRRGQGNQPQHF. The CDR3 DNA is TGTGCCAGCAGACGCGGACAAGGGAATCAGCCCCAGCATTTT.